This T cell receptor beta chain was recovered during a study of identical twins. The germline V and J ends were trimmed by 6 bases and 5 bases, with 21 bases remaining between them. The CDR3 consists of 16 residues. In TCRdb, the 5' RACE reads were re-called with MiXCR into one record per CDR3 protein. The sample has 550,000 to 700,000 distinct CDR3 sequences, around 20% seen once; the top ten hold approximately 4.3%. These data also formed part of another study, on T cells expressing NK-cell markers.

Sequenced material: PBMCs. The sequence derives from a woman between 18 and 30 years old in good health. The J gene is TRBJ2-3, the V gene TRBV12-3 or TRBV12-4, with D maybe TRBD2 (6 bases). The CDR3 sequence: CASRPLVGGVGDTQYF. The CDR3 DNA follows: TGTGCCAGCAGACCCCTGGTGGGGGGAGTTGGAGATACGCAGTATTTT.